This TCR beta chain emerged from a study of T-cell reconstitution after alpha-beta-depleted transplantation in children listed by TCRdb under 2016. For the study in its entirety: T-cell immune reconstitution after TCRalphabeta/CD19-depleted allogeneic hematopoietic cell transplantation in children was quantitatively tracked in the study by means of TCR repertoire profiling. What the work shows at the level of the full study, not this receptor alone: The high TCRbeta diversity at day 60 in some patients was ascribed to recipient T cells and intrathymic progenitors that had survived conditioning. The apparently early recovery of alphabetaT-cell counts about two months after transplant reportedly depended on only several hundred rapidly expanded clones that came from non-depleted graft cells. Over the following months the frequencies of hyperexpanded clones went down, and after one year T-cell counts and TCRbeta diversity were mostly credited to newly produced T cells.

The label giving this sample's treatment or condition can be read as: allogeneic hematopoietic cell transplantation with graft depleted of TCRalphabeta T cells and CD19 B cells. Transplant recipients were children who received TCRalphabeta/CD19-depleted allogeneic hematopoietic cell grafts. Reading from cysteine to phenylalanine, the CDR3 counts 15 amino acids. The kept DNA is CDR3 alone, 45 bases in frame from the first base. V loses 3 bases at its end and J loses 1 base; junction bases beyond the gene matches: 3. CDR1 and CDR2, looked up from the germline V gene (reference sequence), are DFQATT and SNEGSKA. The library was prepared using PCR. Sequencer: Illumina HiSeq 2500. TCR library preparation used molecular barcoding, with unique molecular identifiers applied to normalize quantification of the TCRbeta repertoire. The public reads were run again by TCRdb, first through fastp at Q25 and then through MiXCR, and only productive beta chains were kept. Each CDR3 protein appears once, grouped with its most common genes and DNA. This sample is represented by about 460,000 distinct CDR3 sequences; 11% of them were singletons. Clones ranked in the top ten supply around 13% of the sample.

This clonotype was observed at least ten times. Its recognized antigen is unknown. No base qualities exist here, and no much larger clone lies one base off it. This receptor was taken from a female patient aged 2-15 years who had a stem cell transplant for aplastic anemia, so the T cells may come from the graft donor. The chain is assembled from TRBV20-1 and TRBJ2-2, with 9 bases matching TRBD2. The sample in question was PBMCs, mostly from graft donor cells, obtained 180 days after TCRalphabeta/CD19-depleted stem cell transplant. The nucleotides read TGCAGTGCTAGGGTACTAGCGGGGAACACCGGGGAGCTGTTTTTT. Translated, it gives CSARVLAGNTGELFF.